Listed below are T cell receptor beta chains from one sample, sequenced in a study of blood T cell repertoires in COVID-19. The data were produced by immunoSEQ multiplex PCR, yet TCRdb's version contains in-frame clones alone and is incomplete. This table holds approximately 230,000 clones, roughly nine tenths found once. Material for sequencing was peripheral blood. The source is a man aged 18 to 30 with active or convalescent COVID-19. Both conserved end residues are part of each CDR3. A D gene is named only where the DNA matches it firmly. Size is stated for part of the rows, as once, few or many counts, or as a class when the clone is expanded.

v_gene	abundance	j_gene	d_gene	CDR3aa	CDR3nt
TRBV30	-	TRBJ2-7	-	CAWTPDSSYEQYF	TGTGCCTGGACTCCGGACAGCAGCTACGAGCAGTACTTC
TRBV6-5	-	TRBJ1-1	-	CASRRDLNTEAFF	TGTGCCAGTAGGAGAGACCTAAACACTGAAGCTTTCTTT
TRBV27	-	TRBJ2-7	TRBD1	CASSTTGGAYEQYF	TGTGCCAGCAGTACCACAGGGGGCGCCTACGAGCAGTACTTC
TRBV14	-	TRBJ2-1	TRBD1	CASSPQGQGAWEQFF	TGTGCCAGCAGCCCTCAGGGACAGGGGGCATGGGAGCAGTTCTTC
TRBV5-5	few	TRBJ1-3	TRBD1	CASSGGQGFGNTIYF	TGTGCCAGCAGCGGGGGACAGGGTTTTGGAAACACCATATATTTT
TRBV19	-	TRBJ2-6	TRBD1	CASSARQGRSGANVLTF	TGTGCCAGTAGTGCGCGACAGGGGCGCTCTGGGGCCAACGTCCTGACTTTC
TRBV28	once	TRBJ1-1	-	CASRRDTYTEAFF	TGTGCCAGCAGGAGGGACACCTACACTGAAGCTTTCTTT
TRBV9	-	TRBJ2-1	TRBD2	CASSVGVSGIGNEQFF	TGTGCCAGCAGCGTAGGGGTTAGCGGGATTGGCAATGAGCAGTTCTTC
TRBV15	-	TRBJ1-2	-	CATSRDGTGGWDGYTF	TGTGCCACCAGCAGAGATGGAACCGGGGGATGGGATGGCTACACCTTC
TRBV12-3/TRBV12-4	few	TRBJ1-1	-	CASTRTANTEAFF	TGTGCCAGCACCAGGACAGCTAACACTGAAGCTTTCTTT